This passage covers 24 T cell receptor beta chains from one sample sequenced in a study of high-grade serous ovarian cancer treatment subgroups. The data were produced by immunoSEQ multiplex PCR, yet TCRdb's version contains in-frame clones alone and is incomplete. This table has 2,500 to 3,500 clones, more than 65% appearing once. Tumor samples were obtained before definitive surgery or chemotherapy. The source material was tumor tissue. These receptors all come from a human donor with high-grade serous ovarian cancer.

The gene calls are TRBV5-4 and TRBJ2-3; 7 bases align to TRBD2. The V and J ends lost 2 bases and 0 bases, in that order; junction bases with no gene match: 15. The CDR3 is 19 residues long. Germline-derived CDR1 and CDR2 are SGHNT and YYREEE (reference sequence). CDR3 amino acids: CASSFSSGRVPFSTDTQYF. CDR3 sequence (DNA): TGTGCCAGCAGCTTTTCTAGCGGACGTGTCCCGTTTAGCACAGATACGCAGTATTTT.

The chain employs TRBV6-4 and TRBJ2-3; D ambiguous. The CDR3 runs 11 residues. Trimming shortened V by 2 bases and J by 10 bases, and 7 bases separated the two germline ends. CDR1 and CDR2 from the germline V gene are MRHNA and SNTAGT. The CDR3 DNA reads TGTGCCAGCAGTGACGGCTTGGCGCAGTATTTT. This translates into CASSDGLAQYF.

On this clone: The identical CDR3 is also encoded by other nucleotide sequences in the sample. This chain connects TRBV7-2 to TRBJ2-5, with 11 bases matching TRBD1. There are 14 residues in the CDR3. Trimming took 6 bases from V and 7 from J; bases not matched to a gene: 7. Germline V gene data show CDR1 as SGHTA and CDR2 as FQGNSA. CDR3 residues: CASRPGTGGGTQYF. CDR3 in DNA: TGTGCCAGCAGGCCAGGGACAGGGGGAGGGACCCAGTACTTC.

J is TRBJ1-1 and V is TRBV18; D unresolved. The CDR3 spans 13 residues. Trimming removed 2 bases at V and 1 base at J, with 5 bases between. In germline, CDR1 is KGHSH, CDR2 LQKENI. CDR3 nucleotide sequence: TGTGCCAGCTCACCAACAGCGAACACTGAAGCTTTCTTT. Protein sequence: CASSPTANTEAFF.

Written as DNA, the CDR3 is TGTGCCAGCCGAGCGGGGACTAGCACTTACGAGCAGTACTTC. Translated, it gives CASRAGTSTYEQYF. The chain uses TRBV6-6 and TRBJ2-7; 9 bases align to TRBD2. The ends lost 8 bases at V and 4 bases at J; junction bases unmatched: 9. The CDR3 has 14 amino acids. Germline assignment: CDR1 MNHNY and CDR2 SVGAGI (reference sequence).

The chain combines TRBV28 with TRBJ1-5; possible D gene TRBD1, 5 bases. This CDR3 has 14 residues. Germline CDR1 reads MDHEN; CDR2 reads SYDVKM. Trimming removed 9 bases from V and 0 bases from J, with 12 bases in between. CDR3 protein: CASQTEFSNQPQHF. The CDR3 DNA reads TGTGCCAGTCAGACAGAGTTTAGCAATCAGCCCCAGCATTTT.

V usage is TRBV28 and J usage is TRBJ2-1, with TRBD2 matching 7 bases. CDR3 length: 14 residues. Trimming removed 8 bases from V and 7 bases from J; junction bases left unmatched: 11. Germline values: CDR1 MDHEN, CDR2 SYDVKM. The CDR3 DNA is TGTGCCAGCGAAGGACCCGGGAGGTATAATGAGCAGTTCTTC. The encoded protein is CASEGPGRYNEQFF.

Notes on this clone: Other DNA sequences from this sample encode an identical CDR3 as well. The gene calls are TRBV5-6 and TRBJ2-2; D perhaps matches TRBD1 (5 bases). This CDR3 has 15 residues. With 0 bases removed from V and 3 bases from J, the gap between germline ends came to 9 bases. CDR1 and CDR2 from the germline V gene are SGHDT and YYEEEE. DNA of the CDR3: TGTGCCAGCAGCTTGGTCCAGGGTGACACCGGGGAGCTGTTTTTT. This encodes CASSLVQGDTGELFF.

This clone came up once. The V call is TRBV2, the J call TRBJ2-1, with 8 bases that match TRBD2. The CDR3 is made up of 13 amino acids. Germline CDR1 SNHLY, CDR2 FYNNEI. The ends lost 1 base at V and 11 bases at J; junction bases unmatched: 4. The CDR3 DNA sequence: TGTGCCAGCAGTGAAGACGGCGGGAGGAAGCAGTTCTTC. Protein product: CASSEDGGRKQFF.

The genes are TRBV6-1 and TRBJ2-1; possibly TRBD1 for D (6 bases). Germline V gene sequence: CDR1 MNHNS, CDR2 SASEGT. This CDR3 region has 15 residues. V was clipped by 2 bases and J by 6 bases, with 14 bases between them. CDR3 sequence (DNA): TGTGCCAGCAGTGAAACCGCCGGGACAACCAATGAGCAGTTCTTC. This gives the protein CASSETAGTTNEQFF.

This chain connects TRBV10-3 to TRBJ2-7; 9 nucleotides line up with TRBD1. The CDR3 loop spans 14 amino acids. CDR1 is ENHRY, CDR2 SYGVKD, per germline. Trimming took 2 bases from V and 4 from J; bases not matched to a gene: 3. The CDR3 loop is CAISEKGQGYEQYF. CDR3 nucleotide sequence: TGTGCCATCAGTGAGAAAGGACAGGGGTACGAGCAGTACTTC.

DNA of the CDR3: TGTGCCAGCAGCTTGTCCAGGCGTAACACCGGGGAGCTGTTTTTT. This codes for CASSLSRRNTGELFF. J is TRBJ2-2 and V is TRBV5-6; D is unclear. The CDR3 runs 15 residues. The V gene lost 1 base and the J gene lost 2 bases, with 9 bases spanning the gap. The germline V gene has CDR1 SGHDT and CDR2 YYEEEE.

The genes are TRBV5-4 and TRBJ2-3; 9 bases match TRBD2. The CDR3 spans 16 residues. V dropped 2 bases and J dropped 6; count of bases not matched to a gene: 10. Germline lookup yields CDR1 SGHNT and CDR2 YYREEE (reference sequence). The CDR3 sequence is CASSFPQASGADTQYF. The DNA of the CDR3 is TGTGCCAGCAGCTTCCCCCAGGCTAGCGGGGCCGATACGCAGTATTTT.

This sequence joins TRBV6-1 and TRBJ2-1; 8 bases match TRBD2. With V trimmed by 2 bases and J by 0 bases, 21 bases remained unmatched. The CDR3 is 22 amino acids. The germline CDR1 and CDR2 sequences are MNHNS and SASEGT. CDR3 region: CASSELAPGLVGALSSYNEQFF. CDR3 nucleotides: TGTGCCAGCAGTGAACTGGCCCCGGGACTAGTCGGAGCCCTAAGCTCCTACAATGAGCAGTTCTTC.

This clone was observed a single time. The junction departs from the called germline gene at one end, perhaps through a read error. The rearrangement uses TRBV7-7 and TRBJ2-5; perhaps TRBD1 as D (6 bases). Germline CDR1 SSHAT, CDR2 FNYEAQ (reference sequence). This CDR3 has 16 amino acids. CDR3 coding DNA: TGTGCTAGCAGCTTAGAAGCGACAGGAAGGGGAGAGACCCAGTACTTC. It yields the protein CASSLEATGRGETQYF.

The gene calls are TRBV5-1 and TRBJ1-5; D is ambiguous. The CDR3 spans 14 residues. Germline assignment: CDR1 SGHRS and CDR2 YFSETQ. Trimming took off 0 bases at V and 5 bases at J, with 9 bases between the two ends. The CDR3, as DNA: TGCGCCAGCAGCTTGGGTCAGGCGGATCAGCCCCAGCATTTT. Translating gives CASSLGQADQPQHF.

J is TRBJ1-1 and V is TRBV7-8; the D is unclear. The CDR3 extends over 13 amino acids. Germline lookup yields CDR1 SGHVS and CDR2 FQNEAQ. The V gene lost 2 bases and the J gene lost 1 base, with 5 bases spanning the gap. DNA of the CDR3: TGTGCCAGCAGCTTACCGTCGAACACTGAAGCTTTCTTT. Translating it yields CASSLPSNTEAFF.

Written as DNA, the CDR3 is TGTGCCAGCAGCCAAGAGCCCGGAACCGAGCAGTACTTC. Protein sequence: CASSQEPGTEQYF. The rearrangement joins TRBV4-2 to TRBJ2-7; D unresolved. This CDR3 region has 13 residues. Germline-derived CDR1 and CDR2 are LGHNA and YNFKEQ. Trimming took off 0 bases at V and 6 bases at J, with 9 bases between the two ends.

In the case of this clone: At one boundary the junction diverges from the germline segment, which might be a read error. The genes are TRBV11-2 and TRBJ2-7; possibly TRBD1 for D (5 bases). The germline gives CDR1 SGHAT, CDR2 FQNNGV. The CDR3 loop spans 13 amino acids. CDR3 protein: CASSNPPRNTGLF. CDR3 in DNA: TGTGCCAGCAGCAACCCGCCGCGGAACACAGGCCTATTC. Variable domain in full (rest from reference TRBV11-2 and TRBJ2-7): EAGVAQSPRYKIIEKRQSVAFWCNPISGHATLYWYQQILGQGPKLLIQFQNNGVVDDSQLPKDRFSAERLKGVDSTLKIQPAKLEDSAVYLCASSNPPRNTGLFGPGTRLTVT.

The chain joins TRBV28 to TRBJ2-2; 8 nucleotides line up with TRBD2. Germline V CDR1 and CDR2: MDHEN, SYDVKM. The CDR3 has 15 residues. V dropped 2 bases and J dropped 1; count of bases not matched to a gene: 0. The CDR3: CASSLAGGNTGELFF. Here the CDR3 DNA reads TGTGCCAGCAGTTTAGCGGGAGGGAACACCGGGGAGCTGTTTTTT.

The chain is built from TRBV5-1 and TRBJ2-7; D is perhaps TRBD2 (6 bases). This CDR3 has 14 residues. Germline CDR1 and CDR2: SGHRS and YFSETQ. Trimming cost V 5 bases and J 0 bases, with 12 bases left between them. CDR3 in DNA: TGCGCCAGCAGTGCCCTAGCGAGCTCCTACGAGCAGTACTTC. Its protein is CASSALASSYEQYF.

The rearrangement links TRBV13 to TRBJ2-7, with 12 positions matching TRBD1. Losses at the gene ends were 4 bases for V and 7 bases for J; bases not matched to a gene: 5. Germline V gene data show CDR1 as PRHDT and CDR2 as FYEKMQ (reference sequence). The CDR3 consists of 14 residues. In nucleotides, the CDR3 is TGTGCCAGCAGCTCGGGACAGGGGGCTGCGGAGCAGTACTTC. Its translation is CASSSGQGAAEQYF.

This chain joins TRBV7-2 and TRBJ1-5; D is undetermined. V was clipped by 4 bases and J by 2 bases, with 6 bases between them. The CDR3 length is 13 residues. The V gene's germline CDR1 is SGHTA and CDR2 FQGNSA. CDR3 DNA: TGTGCCAGCAGCTCGCAGGGCAATCAGCCCCAGCATTTT. Its protein is CASSSQGNQPQHF.

J is TRBJ2-1 and V is TRBV4-1; 7 bases map to TRBD1. Germline CDR1 is MGHRA and CDR2 is YSYEKL. After removal of 0 bases from V and 10 bases from J, the junction contained 12 bases not matched to a gene. The CDR3 consists of 16 residues. For the CDR3, the DNA is TGCGCCAGCAGCCAAGATCAGTCGCTACAGACAGGGGAGCAGTTCTTC. Translated, it gives CASSQDQSLQTGEQFF.